Listed here are 16 T cell receptor beta chains from one sample, sequenced in a study of identical twins. Each CDR3 protein is one row after TCRdb ran MiXCR on the 5' RACE reads. The sample has more than 400,000 distinct CDR3 sequences, approximately 16% seen once; the top ten hold less than 0.5%. The sample was also reused in another study, on yellow fever vaccine responses in identical twins.

Sequencing used CD4+ T cells sorted from blood. The receptors come from a woman between 18 and 29 years old in good health.

In its sample, this clonotype was seen many times. The V call is TRBV20-1, the J call TRBJ2-7; D is ambiguous. The CDR3 has 14 amino acids. The germline V gene has CDR1 DFQATT and CDR2 SNEGSKA (reference sequence). V dropped 0 bases and J dropped 3 bases, with 12 bases sitting between them. This chain's CDR3 is CSAREMGWGYEQYF. CDR3 DNA: TGCAGTGCTAGAGAAATGGGATGGGGCTACGAGCAGTACTTC.

This clonotype came up a few times. This chain uses TRBV29-1 with TRBJ2-1, with D unclear. This CDR3 spans 13 amino acids. V lost 0 bases, J lost 12 bases, and 15 bases lay in between. Germline CDR1 and CDR2: SQVTM and ANQGSEA. The CDR3 reads CSVEDPTSFVQFF. The CDR3 DNA sequence: TGCAGCGTTGAAGATCCAACATCCTTCGTGCAGTTCTTC.

This clonotype was recorded a few times. J is TRBJ1-1 and V is TRBV5-6, with TRBD1 identical over 10 bases. V trimming: 2 bases; J trimming: 7 bases; junction bases outside the gene matches: 2. Germline-derived CDR1 and CDR2 are SGHDT and YYEEEE. The CDR3 sequence is 13 residues long. The CDR3 here is CASSLGQGVEAFF. The CDR3 DNA reads TGTGCCAGCAGCTTAGGACAGGGGGTTGAAGCTTTCTTT.

Only a few counts were recorded for this clonotype. V is TRBV10-2 and J is TRBJ1-1; maybe TRBD1 (5 bases). The CDR3 totals 13 residues. Germline CDR1 and CDR2: WSHSY and SAAADI. Trimming removed 8 bases from V and 5 bases from J, with 15 bases in between. CDR3 protein: CASFGGGGTEAFF. The CDR3 DNA reads TGCGCCAGCTTCGGGGGGGGAGGGACTGAAGCTTTCTTT.

This clonotype was counted a few times. V is TRBV27 and J is TRBJ2-3, with 11 bases matching TRBD1. The V gene end was trimmed by 1 base and the J gene end by 13 bases; junction bases not matched to a gene: 4. The CDR3 has 13 amino acids. Germline-derived CDR1 and CDR2 are MNHEY and SMNVEV (reference sequence). CDR3 sequence reads: CASSLFLGQGEYF. Written as DNA, the CDR3 is TGTGCCAGCAGTTTATTCCTGGGACAGGGGGAGTATTTT.

This rearrangement joins TRBV2 to TRBJ2-1; 12 bases align to TRBD1. V gave up 8 bases and J gave up 11 bases; unmatched junction bases: 10. CDR1 is SNHLY, CDR2 FYNNEI, per germline. The CDR3 is 14 residues long. The CDR3, as DNA: TGTGCCAGCTTGTCGGGGACAGGGGGCACACAGCAGTTCTTC. Translated: CASLSGTGGTQQFF.

This clonotype has only a few counts. The chain couples TRBV12-3 or TRBV12-4 to TRBJ1-3; D is unclear. V lost 3 bases to trimming and J lost 2 bases, with 11 bases between them. The CDR3 has 15 residues. The CDR3 region is CASSLAEHPGNTIYF. In DNA form, the CDR3 reads TGTGCCAGCAGTTTGGCCGAGCACCCTGGAAACACCATATATTTT.

V usage is TRBV7-6 and J usage is TRBJ1-6; no clear D gene. The CDR3 length is 12 residues. Germline-derived CDR1 and CDR2 are SGHVS and FNYEAQ. With 5 bases removed from V and 7 bases from J, the gap between germline ends came to 6 bases. The CDR3, as DNA: TGTGCCAGCAGCGGTCCAAATTCACCCCTCCACTTT. The encoded protein is CASSGPNSPLHF.

This clonotype was picked up a small number of times. The V call is TRBV9, the J call TRBJ2-1, with a tentative D call TRBD2 (7 bases). Trimming took 3 bases from V and 3 from J, leaving 16 bases between them. CDR3 length equals 16 residues. Germline V gene data show CDR1 as SGDLS and CDR2 as YYNGEE. CDR3 DNA sequence: TGTGCCAGCAGCGCCAAAGGGGGGGACAACTACAATGAGCAGTTCTTC. Its protein is CASSAKGGDNYNEQFF.

This clonotype was counted only a few times. This chain connects TRBV18 to TRBJ1-1; the match to TRBD1 covers 7 bases. CDR1 and CDR2 (germline): KGHSH, LQKENI. The length of the CDR3 is 15 residues. The V and J ends lost 1 base and 3 bases, in that order; junction bases with no gene match: 5. The DNA for the CDR3 is TGTGCCAGCTCACCACGGACAGGACCGGACACTGAAGCTTTCTTT. It yields the protein CASSPRTGPDTEAFF.

This clonotype was seen many times. The CDR3 bases are TGTGCCAGCAGCTTAGGGACAGGGGTTGTCGATGAGCAGTTCTTC. Protein: CASSLGTGVVDEQFF. The rearrangement joins TRBV7-7 to TRBJ2-1; the match to TRBD1 covers 9 bases. V lost 1 base, J lost 8 bases, and 6 bases stayed unmatched. Germline CDR1 SSHAT, CDR2 FNYEAQ (reference sequence). This CDR3 comprises 15 residues.

This clonotype was counted many times. The J gene is TRBJ2-6, the V gene TRBV12-3 or TRBV12-4; no reliable D call. The CDR3 spans 14 residues. V lost 6 bases and J lost 0, with 6 bases in between. The CDR3 DNA follows: TGTGCCAGCAGCGCACTCTCTGGGGCCAACGTCCTGACTTTC. As protein: CASSALSGANVLTF.

This chain links TRBV29-1 with TRBJ2-2, with TRBD2 matching 10 bases. The germline CDR1 and CDR2 sequences are SQVTM and ANQGSEA. CDR3 length equals 18 residues. The V segment lost 5 bases and the J segment 2 bases; nucleotides outside the gene matches: 14. CDR3 DNA: TGCAGCGTTTCGACGTTGTGGACTAGCGGACTTAACACCGGGGAGCTGTTTTTT. It encodes CSVSTLWTSGLNTGELFF.

This clonotype was seen more than once but under ten times. This sequence joins TRBV5-6 and TRBJ2-2, with D possibly matching TRBD1 (5 bases). This CDR3 has 16 residues. Germline V gives CDR1 SGHDT, CDR2 YYEEEE. V was clipped by 1 base and J by 5 bases, with 15 bases between them. The CDR3 loop is CASSLRAGSRTGELFF. CDR3 DNA: TGTGCCAGCAGCTTGAGGGCAGGGTCAAGGACCGGGGAGCTGTTTTTT.

The chain uses TRBV10-3 and TRBJ2-7, with D tentatively TRBD2 (6 bases). CDR3 length: 14 residues. Germline V gives CDR1 ENHRY, CDR2 SYGVKD. Trimming took 5 bases from V and 0 from J, leaving 11 bases between them. CDR3 residues: CAISSGGDSYEQYF. CDR3 bases: TGTGCCATCAGTTCCGGGGGTGACTCCTACGAGCAGTACTTC.

This clonotype was detected a few times. CDR3 protein: CASSESWTSGTDTQYF. The CDR3 bases are TGTGCCAGCAGTGAATCATGGACTAGCGGTACAGATACGCAGTATTTT. The J gene is TRBJ2-3, the V gene TRBV25-1; 10 bases are shared with TRBD2. CDR1 MGHDK and CDR2 SYGVNS come from the germline V gene. With V trimmed by 1 base and J by 3 bases, 4 bases remained unmatched. The CDR3 is 16 amino acids.